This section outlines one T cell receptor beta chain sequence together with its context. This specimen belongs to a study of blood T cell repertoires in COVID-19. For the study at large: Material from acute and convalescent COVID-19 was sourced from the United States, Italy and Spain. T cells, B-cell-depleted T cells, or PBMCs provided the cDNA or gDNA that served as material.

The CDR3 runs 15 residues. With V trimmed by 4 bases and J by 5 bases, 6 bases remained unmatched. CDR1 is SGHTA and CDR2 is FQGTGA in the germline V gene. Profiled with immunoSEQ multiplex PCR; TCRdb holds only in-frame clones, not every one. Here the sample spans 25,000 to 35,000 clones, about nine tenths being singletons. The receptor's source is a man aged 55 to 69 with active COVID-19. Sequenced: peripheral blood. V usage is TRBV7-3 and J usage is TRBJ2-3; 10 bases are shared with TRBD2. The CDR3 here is CASSWSGGAGDTQYF. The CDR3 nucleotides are TGTGCCAGCAGCTGGAGCGGGGGGGCCGGAGATACGCAGTATTTT.